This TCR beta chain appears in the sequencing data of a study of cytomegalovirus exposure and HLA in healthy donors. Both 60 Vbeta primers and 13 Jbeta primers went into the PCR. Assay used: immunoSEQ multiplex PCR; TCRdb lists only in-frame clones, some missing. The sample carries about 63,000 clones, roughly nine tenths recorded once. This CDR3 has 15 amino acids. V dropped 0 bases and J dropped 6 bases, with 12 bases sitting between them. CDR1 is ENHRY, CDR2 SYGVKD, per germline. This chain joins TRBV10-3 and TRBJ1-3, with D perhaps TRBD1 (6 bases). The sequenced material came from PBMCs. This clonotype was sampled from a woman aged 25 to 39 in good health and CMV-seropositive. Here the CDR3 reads CAISESNREVNTIYF. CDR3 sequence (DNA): TGTGCCATCAGTGAGTCAAACAGGGAAGTAAACACCATATATTTT.